Reported below is one T cell receptor beta chain. Its antigen specificity is not known. It has no much larger one-base neighbor in the sample; base qualities were not kept. TCR CDR3 regions were amplified from genomic DNA by multiplex PCR using the deep immunoSEQ assay. Genomic DNA extracted from each cell subset was distributed evenly over all wells of several immunoSEQ 96-well plates, and each plate served as one replicate. For sorted subsets, about 210 ng of genomic DNA, equivalent to roughly 33,000 T cell genomes, went into each replicate PCR. The purified libraries were quantified using a Qubit 3.0 fluorometer, sized with a Bioanalyzer 2100, and then quantified again using the KAPA Library Quantification kit. Every immunoSEQ 96-well plate was sequenced on a dedicated single-read 150-cycle Illumina NextSeq 550 flow cell. The original pipeline was this. Because only junctional sequences without quality scores were contained in the immunoSEQ output, filtering matching that applied to full-length reads could not be performed. Sequences were annotated with PyIR, a Python wrapper for IgBLAST v1.9, using IMGT germline references to assign V/J genes and CDR3. Reads were filtered out if the reads had weak V/J assignments (E-value above 1e-6), no CDR3, stop codons, out-of-frame junctions, or ambiguous translated residues. V3J clonotypes were defined as sequences sharing the same inferred V gene, J gene, and CDR3 amino acid sequence. To compute the percentage overlap between repertoires, the number of shared unique clonotypes was divided by the size of the smaller repertoire. Repertoire richness was assessed with RTK rarefaction, the Chao1 estimator, and Recon v2.1 estimates of unobserved clonotypes. OLGA was used to compute generation probabilities for all TCRbeta clonotypes that the gDNA method yielded from a handful of donors. Held by TCRdb, this immuneACCESS table contains in-frame sequences only and omits some clones. Under half of the omission traces to an unresolved V gene where checked; the cause of the rest is unknown. Clonal size and the V and J genes are those of that table, whereas D and trimming came from the DNA. Recorded for this sample are roughly 2,000,000 clones; about 94% of them occurred a single time. Jointly, the top ten make up 1.5% to 2% of the sample.

For the CD8 naive samples, CD45RO-negative cells were positively selected for CCR7, yielding a CD45RA+CCR7+ population from which TemRA cells were excluded. Healthy HIV-negative adults with no recently reported acute infections or vaccinations were included as donors. Only Caucasian adults living in Nashville, Tennessee, USA were represented among the donors. After blood collection by leukapheresis, PBMCs were isolated using Ficoll-Histopaque density gradient centrifugation and then cryopreserved in the vapor phase of liquid nitrogen. Analytical flow cytometry was used to check the purity and quantity of each magnetically sorted T cell population. Each sorted fraction had its genomic DNA isolated and then quantified by UV absorbance on a Nanodrop 2000c. The source of the sample is a study of shared clonotypes between healthy human individuals (TCRdb year 2020). Background on the whole study: A few men and a couple of women, aged 18 to 49 years, made up the cohort. For each donor, CD4 naive and CD4 memory were each run on three plates, CD8 naive on two plates, and CD8 memory on one plate. Blood TCR repertoires of four to six healthy adults were deeply sequenced to estimate repertoire size and the extent of clonotype sharing between individuals. To increase sequencing depth and limit assay-specific biases, TCR repertoire library preparation and sequencing were carried out by different laboratories using diverse techniques. Each donor's leukapheresis produced roughly between roughly 0.85 and 9.5 billion PBMCs.

The research as a whole found: Only blood was sampled, and tissue TCR repertoires likely differ from those in blood. Pairwise subsampling led to the expectation that sequencing depth would affect the degree of clonotype sharing among donors. Naive subsets generally had larger estimated clonotype richness than memory subsets. Because the study included a small number of donors, the genetic and exposure-history diversity represented was limited. Rarefaction of sorted-subset datasets indicated incomplete sequencing despite the large sequencing depth. Clonotypes shared by all four sorted-subset donors showed higher generation probabilities than non-shared clonotypes. About 5% of naive CD4, 3.5% of naive CD8, approximately 2.2% of memory CD4, and approximately 0.4% of memory CD8 clonotypes were shared across a handful of donors.

Trimming at the junction amounts to 7 bases on V and 0 bases on J, and the germline ends lie 12 bases apart. CDR1 and CDR2 are drawn from the germline V gene: MDHEN, SYDVKM. The CDR3 runs 14 amino acids, cysteine and phenylalanine included. The retained sequence is limited to the CDR3, 42 bases, with the frame set at the first base. This clonotype was obtained from a man aged 18 to 30 in good health. Some clones in this sample may be carry-over from other donors' samples. The sequenced sample was naive CD8+ T cells from PBMCs. Reading the label with the study, this specimen's cell subset or site is: CD45RA+CCR7+. This chain is built from TRBV28 and TRBJ2-5; there is no confident call for the D gene. The bases read TGTGCCAGCAACCCGGGCCACTACCAAGAGACCCAGTACTTC. Its translation is CASNPGHYQETQYF.